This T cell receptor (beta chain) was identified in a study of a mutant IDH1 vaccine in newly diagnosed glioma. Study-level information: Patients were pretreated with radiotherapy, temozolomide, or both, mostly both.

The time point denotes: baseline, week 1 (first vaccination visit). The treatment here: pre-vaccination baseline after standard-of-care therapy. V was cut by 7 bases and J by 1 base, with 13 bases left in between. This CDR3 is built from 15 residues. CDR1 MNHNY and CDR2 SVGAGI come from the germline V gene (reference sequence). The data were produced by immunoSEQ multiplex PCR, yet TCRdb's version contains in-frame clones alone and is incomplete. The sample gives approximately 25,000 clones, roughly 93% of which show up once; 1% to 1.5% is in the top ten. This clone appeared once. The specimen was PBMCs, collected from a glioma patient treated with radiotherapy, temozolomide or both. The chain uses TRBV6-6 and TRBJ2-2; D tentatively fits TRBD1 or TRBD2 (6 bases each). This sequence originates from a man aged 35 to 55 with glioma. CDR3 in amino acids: CASNEGGLNTGELFF. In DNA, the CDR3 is TGTGCCAGCAACGAGGGGGGACTGAACACCGGGGAGCTGTTTTTT.